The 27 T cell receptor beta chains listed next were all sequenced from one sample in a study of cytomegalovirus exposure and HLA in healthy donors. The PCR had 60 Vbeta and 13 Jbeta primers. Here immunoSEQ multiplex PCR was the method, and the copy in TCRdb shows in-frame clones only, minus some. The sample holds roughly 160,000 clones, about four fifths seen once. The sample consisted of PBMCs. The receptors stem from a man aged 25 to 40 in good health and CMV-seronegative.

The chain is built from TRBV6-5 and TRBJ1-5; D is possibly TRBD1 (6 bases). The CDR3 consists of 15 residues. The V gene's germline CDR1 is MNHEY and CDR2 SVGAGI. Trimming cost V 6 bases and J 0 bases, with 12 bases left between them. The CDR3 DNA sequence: TGTGCCAGCAGCCGGACAGAAAATAGCAATCAGCCCCAGCATTTT. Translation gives CASSRTENSNQPQHF.

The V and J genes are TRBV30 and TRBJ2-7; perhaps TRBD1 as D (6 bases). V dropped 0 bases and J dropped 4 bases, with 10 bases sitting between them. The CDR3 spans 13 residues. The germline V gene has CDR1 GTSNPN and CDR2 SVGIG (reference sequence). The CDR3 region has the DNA TGTGCCTGGAGTGTAGGGGGACCTTACGAGCAGTACTTC. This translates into CAWSVGGPYEQYF.

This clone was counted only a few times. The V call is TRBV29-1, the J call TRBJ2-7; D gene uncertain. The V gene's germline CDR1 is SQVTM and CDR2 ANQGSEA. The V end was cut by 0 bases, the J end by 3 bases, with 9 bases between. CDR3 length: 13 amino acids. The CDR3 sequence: CSVEDPVVYEQYF. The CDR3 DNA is TGCAGCGTTGAAGATCCCGTTGTCTACGAGCAGTACTTC.

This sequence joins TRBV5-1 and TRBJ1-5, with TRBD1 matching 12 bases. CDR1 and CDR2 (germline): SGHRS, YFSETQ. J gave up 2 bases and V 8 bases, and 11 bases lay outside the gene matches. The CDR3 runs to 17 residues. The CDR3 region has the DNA TGCGCCAGTCCCCAACCGGGACAGGGGGCTTGCAATCAGCCCCAGCATTTT. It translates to CASPQPGQGACNQPQHF.

CDR3 nucleotides: TGCAGCGCCCTGATACCGCTACCCTCTTCCTATGGCTACACCTTC. Translating gives CSALIPLPSSYGYTF. The chain is built from TRBV29-1 and TRBJ1-2; unclear D gene. This CDR3 is 15 amino acids long. The V end was cut by 7 bases, the J end by 4 bases, with 22 bases between. Looked up from germline, CDR1 is SQVTM and CDR2 is ANQGSEA.

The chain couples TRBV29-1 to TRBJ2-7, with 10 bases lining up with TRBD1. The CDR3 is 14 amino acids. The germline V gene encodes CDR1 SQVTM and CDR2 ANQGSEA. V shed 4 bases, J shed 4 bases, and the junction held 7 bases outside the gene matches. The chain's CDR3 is CSVAATGGSYEQYF. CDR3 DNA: TGCAGCGTTGCTGCGACAGGGGGCTCGTACGAGCAGTACTTC.

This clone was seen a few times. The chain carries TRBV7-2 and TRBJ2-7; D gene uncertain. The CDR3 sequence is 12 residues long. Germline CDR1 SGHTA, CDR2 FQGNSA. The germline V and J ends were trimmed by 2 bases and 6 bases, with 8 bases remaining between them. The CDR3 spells CASSLLAREQYF. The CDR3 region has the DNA TGTGCCAGCAGCTTATTAGCACGCGAGCAGTACTTC.

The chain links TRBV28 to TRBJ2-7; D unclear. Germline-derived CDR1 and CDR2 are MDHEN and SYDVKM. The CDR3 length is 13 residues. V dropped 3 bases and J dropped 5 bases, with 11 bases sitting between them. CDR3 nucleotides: TGTGCCAGCAGTTTGCTAACCCCCCACGAGCAGTACTTC. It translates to CASSLLTPHEQYF. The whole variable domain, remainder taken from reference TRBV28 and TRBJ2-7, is DVKVTQSSRYLVKRTGEKVFLECVQDMDHENMFWYRQDPGLGLRLIYFSYDVKMKEKGDIPEGYSVSREKKERFSLILESASTNQTSMYLCASSLLTPHEQYFGPGTRLTVT.

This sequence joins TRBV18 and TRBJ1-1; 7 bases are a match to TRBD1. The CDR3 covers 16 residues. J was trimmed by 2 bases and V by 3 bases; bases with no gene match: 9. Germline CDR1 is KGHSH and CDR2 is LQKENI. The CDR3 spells CASSPDGTVINTEAFF. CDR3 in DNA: TGTGCCAGCTCACCTGACGGGACAGTCATTAACACTGAAGCTTTCTTT.

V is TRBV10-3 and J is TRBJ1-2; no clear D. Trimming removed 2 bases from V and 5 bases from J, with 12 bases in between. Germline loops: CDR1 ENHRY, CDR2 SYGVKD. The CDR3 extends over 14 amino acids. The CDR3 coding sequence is TGTGCCATCAGTGAGGAGGGCGGGAGGTATGGCTACACCTTC. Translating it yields CAISEEGGRYGYTF.

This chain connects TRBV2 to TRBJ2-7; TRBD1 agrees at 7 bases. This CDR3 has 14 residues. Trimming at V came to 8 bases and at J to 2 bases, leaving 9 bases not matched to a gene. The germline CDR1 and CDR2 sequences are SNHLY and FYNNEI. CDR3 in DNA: TGTGCCAGCCTTGAGGGACAGAAACCCTACGAGCAGTACTTC. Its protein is CASLEGQKPYEQYF.

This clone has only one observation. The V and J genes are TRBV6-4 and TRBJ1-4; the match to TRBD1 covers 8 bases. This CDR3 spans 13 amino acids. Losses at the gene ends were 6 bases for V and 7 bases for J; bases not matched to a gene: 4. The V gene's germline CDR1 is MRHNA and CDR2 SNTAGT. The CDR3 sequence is CASSLDRGEKLFF. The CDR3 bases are TGTGCCAGCAGCCTCGACAGGGGTGAAAAACTGTTTTTT.

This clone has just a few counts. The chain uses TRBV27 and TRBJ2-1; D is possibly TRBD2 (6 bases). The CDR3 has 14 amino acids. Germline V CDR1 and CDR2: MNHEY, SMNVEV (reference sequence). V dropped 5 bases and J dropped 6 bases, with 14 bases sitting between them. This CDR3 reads CASSRGTSGNEQFF. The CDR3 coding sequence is TGTGCCAGCAGTCGGGGGACTTCTGGCAATGAGCAGTTCTTC.

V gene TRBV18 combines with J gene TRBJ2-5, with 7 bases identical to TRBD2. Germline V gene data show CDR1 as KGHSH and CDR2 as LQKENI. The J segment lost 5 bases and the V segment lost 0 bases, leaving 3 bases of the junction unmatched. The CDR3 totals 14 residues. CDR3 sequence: CASSPPTSRETQYF. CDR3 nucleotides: TGTGCCAGCTCACCACCGACTAGCAGGGAGACCCAGTACTTC.

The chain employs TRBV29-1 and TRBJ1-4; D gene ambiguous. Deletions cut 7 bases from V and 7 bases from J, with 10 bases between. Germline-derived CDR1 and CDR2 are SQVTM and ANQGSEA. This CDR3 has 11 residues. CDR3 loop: CSAKISEKLFF. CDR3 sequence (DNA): TGCAGCGCCAAAATTAGTGAAAAACTGTTTTTT.

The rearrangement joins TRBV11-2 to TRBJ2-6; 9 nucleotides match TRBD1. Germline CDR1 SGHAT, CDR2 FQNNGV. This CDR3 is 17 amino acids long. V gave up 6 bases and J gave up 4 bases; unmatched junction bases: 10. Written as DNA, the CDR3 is TGTGCCAGCAGGCCCGACAGGGGGTGGTCGGGGGCCAACGTCCTGACTTTC. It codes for CASRPDRGWSGANVLTF. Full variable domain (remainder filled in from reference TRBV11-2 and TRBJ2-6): EAGVAQSPRYKIIEKRQSVAFWCNPISGHATLYWYQQILGQGPKLLIQFQNNGVVDDSQLPKDRFSAERLKGVDSTLKIQPAKLEDSAVYLCASRPDRGWSGANVLTFGAGSRLTVL.

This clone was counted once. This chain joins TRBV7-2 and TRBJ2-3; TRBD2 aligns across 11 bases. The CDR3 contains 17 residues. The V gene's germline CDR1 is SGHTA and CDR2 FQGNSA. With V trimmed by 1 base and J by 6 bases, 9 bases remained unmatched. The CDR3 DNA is TGTGCCAGCAGCTTAGTCGGGACTAGCGGAAAACCCGATACGCAGTATTTT. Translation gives CASSLVGTSGKPDTQYF.

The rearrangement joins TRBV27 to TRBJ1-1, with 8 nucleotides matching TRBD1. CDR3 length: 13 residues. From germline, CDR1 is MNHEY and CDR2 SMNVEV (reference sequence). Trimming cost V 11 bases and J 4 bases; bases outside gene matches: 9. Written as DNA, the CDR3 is TGTGCCTCTCGGGACAGGCTGGGCACTGAAGCTTTCTTT. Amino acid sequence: CASRDRLGTEAFF.

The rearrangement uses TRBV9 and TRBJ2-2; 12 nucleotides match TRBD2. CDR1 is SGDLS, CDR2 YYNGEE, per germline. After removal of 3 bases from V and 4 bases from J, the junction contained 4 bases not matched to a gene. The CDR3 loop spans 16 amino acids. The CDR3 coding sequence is TGTGCCAGCAGCGCCCTAGCGGGGGGGATCACCGGGGAGCTGTTTTTT. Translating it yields CASSALAGGITGELFF.

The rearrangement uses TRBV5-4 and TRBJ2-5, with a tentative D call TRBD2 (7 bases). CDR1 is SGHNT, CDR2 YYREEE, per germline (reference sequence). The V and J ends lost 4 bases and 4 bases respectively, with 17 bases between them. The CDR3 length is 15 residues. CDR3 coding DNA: TGTGCCAGCAGCCCCAGCGGAGGGGGGGCAGAGACCCAGTACTTC. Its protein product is CASSPSGGGAETQYF.

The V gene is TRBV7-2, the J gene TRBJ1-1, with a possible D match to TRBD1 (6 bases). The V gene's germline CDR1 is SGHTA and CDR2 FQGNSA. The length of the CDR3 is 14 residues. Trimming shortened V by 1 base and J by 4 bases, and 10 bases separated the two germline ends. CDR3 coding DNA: TGTGCCAGCAGCTTAGACGGCAGGGGCACTGAAGCTTTCTTT. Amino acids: CASSLDGRGTEAFF.

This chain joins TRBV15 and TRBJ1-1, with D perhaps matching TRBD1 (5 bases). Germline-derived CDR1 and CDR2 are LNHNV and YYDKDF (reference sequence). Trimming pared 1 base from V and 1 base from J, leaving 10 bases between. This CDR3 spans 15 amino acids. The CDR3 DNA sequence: TGTGCCACCAGCAGAGGGGGGGACTGGAACACTGAAGCTTTCTTT. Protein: CATSRGGDWNTEAFF.

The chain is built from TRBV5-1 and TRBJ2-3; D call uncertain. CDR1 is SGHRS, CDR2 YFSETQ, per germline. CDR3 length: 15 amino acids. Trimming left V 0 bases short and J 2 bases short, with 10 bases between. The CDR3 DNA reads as TGCGCCAGCAGCTTGGACCCCGGTAACACAGATACGCAGTATTTT. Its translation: CASSLDPGNTDTQYF.

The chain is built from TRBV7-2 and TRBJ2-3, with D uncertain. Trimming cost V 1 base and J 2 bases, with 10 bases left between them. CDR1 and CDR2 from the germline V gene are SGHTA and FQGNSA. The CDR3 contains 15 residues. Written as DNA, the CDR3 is TGTGCCAGCAGCTTAGTTCAAGTGGCCACAGATACGCAGTATTTT. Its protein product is CASSLVQVATDTQYF.

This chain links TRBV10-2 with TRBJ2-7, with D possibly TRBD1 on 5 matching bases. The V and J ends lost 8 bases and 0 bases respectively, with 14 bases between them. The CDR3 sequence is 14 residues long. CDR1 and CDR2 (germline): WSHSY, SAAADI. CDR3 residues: CASQVDSSSYEQYF. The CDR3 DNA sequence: TGCGCCAGCCAAGTAGACAGCTCCTCCTACGAGCAGTACTTC.

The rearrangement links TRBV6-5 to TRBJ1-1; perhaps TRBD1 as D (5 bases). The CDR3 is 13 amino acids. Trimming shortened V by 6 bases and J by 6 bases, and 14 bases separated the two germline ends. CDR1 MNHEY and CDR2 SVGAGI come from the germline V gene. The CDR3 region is CASRGNRNSEAFF. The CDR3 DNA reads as TGTGCCAGCAGGGGGAACAGGAATTCTGAAGCTTTCTTT.

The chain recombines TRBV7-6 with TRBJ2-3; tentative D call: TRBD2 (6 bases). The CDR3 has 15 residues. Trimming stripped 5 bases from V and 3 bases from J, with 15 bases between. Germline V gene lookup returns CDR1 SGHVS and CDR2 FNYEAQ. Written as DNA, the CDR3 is TGTGCCAGCAGCCCCCGGGGGATGGTTACAGATACGCAGTATTTT. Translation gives CASSPRGMVTDTQYF.